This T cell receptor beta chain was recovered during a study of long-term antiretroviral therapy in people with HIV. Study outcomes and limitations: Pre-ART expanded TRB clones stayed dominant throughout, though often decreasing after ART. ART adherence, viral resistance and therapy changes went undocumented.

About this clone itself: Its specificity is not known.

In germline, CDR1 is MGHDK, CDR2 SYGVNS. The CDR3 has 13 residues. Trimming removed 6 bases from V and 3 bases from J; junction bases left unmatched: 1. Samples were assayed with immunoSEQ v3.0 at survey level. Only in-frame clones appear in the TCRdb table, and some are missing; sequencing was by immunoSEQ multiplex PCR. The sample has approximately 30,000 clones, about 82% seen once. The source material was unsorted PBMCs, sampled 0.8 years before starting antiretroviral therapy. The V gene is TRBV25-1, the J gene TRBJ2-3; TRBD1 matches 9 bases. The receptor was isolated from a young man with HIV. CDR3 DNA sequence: TGTGCCAGCAGAGGACAGGGGACAGATACGCAGTATTTT. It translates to CASRGQGTDTQYF.